The rows below give T cell receptor beta chains drawn from one sample of a study of metastatic and nonmetastatic thyroid tumors. From the PCR reads, TCRdb re-called clones with MiXCR. The table has tens of thousands of clones, around 20% seen once. The sequenced sample was blood. The receptors shown here come from a male donor with papillary thyroid cancer or a benign thyroid nodule (not recorded which). Some clones in this sample may be carry-over from other donors' samples. CDR3s include the opening cysteine and the closing phenylalanine or tryptophan. A D gene is named only where the DNA matches it firmly. A clone size is listed for some rows: how often the clone was seen (once, few, many), or a class if it is expanded.

size | J | D | V | DNA | CDR3
NA | TRBJ1-1 | TRBD1 | TRBV5-1 | TGCGCCAGCAGCCGGGGGACAGGCGGCTCGAACACTGAAGCTTTCTTT | CASSRGTGGSNTEAFF
NA | TRBJ1-6 | NA | TRBV30 | TGTGCCTGGAGTGTTGGGGGGCCGATTACACCCCTCCACTTT | CAWSVGGPITPLHF
many | TRBJ1-1 | NA | TRBV19 | TGTGCCAGTAGTATTGGAAGGACTGAAGCTTTCTTT | CASSIGRTEAFF
many | TRBJ2-7 | TRBD2 | TRBV12-3/TRBV12-4 | TGTGCCAGCAGCGCCAAGGTCGGGGGGTACGAGCAGTACTTC | CASSAKVGGYEQYF
many | TRBJ2-7 | TRBD1 | TRBV6-1 | TGTGCCAGCATCGCAGGGGGCCTCGGGGAGCAGTACTTC | CASIAGGLGEQYF
once | TRBJ2-7 | NA | TRBV7-8 | TGTGCCAGCAGCTTAATGCGGCAACTGACCTACTATCAGTACTTC | CASSLMRQLTYYQYF
NA | TRBJ2-1 | NA | TRBV28 | TGTGCCAGCACGCGGGACCAGGCGAGCAATGAGCAGTTCTTC | CASTRDQASNEQFF
many | TRBJ1-5 | NA | TRBV6-1 | TGTGCCAGCAGCCCAGGGCAGAATAGCAATCAGCCCCAGCATTTT | CASSPGQNSNQPQHF
many | TRBJ2-5 | NA | TRBV9 | TGTGCCAGCAGCGTAGAGGGGGGGATTGGGGAGACCCAGTACTTC | CASSVEGGIGETQYF
many | TRBJ2-1 | TRBD2 | TRBV5-5 | TGTGCCAGCAGCTTGTGGGCTAGCGGGGGCCCTTACAATGAGCAGTTCTTC | CASSLWASGGPYNEQFF
NA | TRBJ1-2 | NA | TRBV6-1 | TGTTCAAGCAGTGAGGTTTTCGGACGCTACACCTTC | CSSSEVFGRYTF
NA | TRBJ2-3 | NA | TRBV20-1 | TGCAGTGCTAACAGGGCGGGTTGGGATACTCGGTATTTT | CSANRAGWDTRYF
NA | TRBJ1-5 | NA | TRBV20-1 | TGCAGTGCTACAGGGTCGGGGCCCCAGCATTTT | CSATGSGPQHF
NA | TRBJ2-1 | TRBD2 | TRBV6-4 | TGTGCCAGCAGTTGGTCTAGCGGGGGGGCCGGTACCAATGAGCAGTTCTTC | CASSWSSGGAGTNEQFF